Presented here are 13 T cell receptor beta chains from one specimen sequenced in a study of immune characterization of retroperitoneal liposarcoma. MiXCR was run by TCRdb on the PCR reads, yielding one entry per CDR3 protein. The sample lists 9,000 to 10,000 distinct CDR3 sequences, about 30% occurring once. The sequenced material came from tumor tissue. The receptors shown here come from a male donor with retroperitoneal liposarcoma.

This clonotype was seen once. The chain employs TRBV7-6 and TRBJ2-5, with D tentatively TRBD2 (6 bases). Deletions cut 5 bases from V and 2 bases from J, with 15 bases between. Germline values: CDR1 SGHVS, CDR2 FNYEAQ. This CDR3 has 15 residues. Here the CDR3 reads CASSQMGSGQETQYF. CDR3 coding DNA: TGTGCCAGCAGCCAGATGGGGAGCGGGCAAGAGACCCAGTACTTC.

This clonotype has a handful of counts. V and J are TRBV6-1 and TRBJ2-5; 10 nucleotides align to TRBD1. The J call may be faulty, since TRBJ2-1 better matches the DNA end. There are 15 residues in the CDR3. Germline CDR1 reads MNHNS; CDR2 reads SASEGT. The CDR3 DNA reads as TGTGCCAGCAGTCCTCGGGACAGGGGTGTCGATGAGCAGTTCTTC. Protein sequence: CASSPRDRGVDEQFF.

This clonotype occurred a few times. The chain has TRBV10-1 and TRBJ1-4, with D unclear. There are 14 residues in the CDR3. CDR1 WNHNN and CDR2 SYGVQD come from the germline V gene (reference sequence). The V gene lost 7 bases and the J gene lost 1 base, with 10 bases spanning the gap. CDR3 loop: CASIVSETNEKLFF. The CDR3 DNA reads TGCGCCAGCATAGTGAGTGAAACTAATGAAAAACTGTTTTTT.

Concerning this clonotype: An end of the junction differs from the germline gene, which may be a read error. The chain links TRBV12-3 or TRBV12-4 to TRBJ2-2; 7 positions match TRBD1. This CDR3 contains 13 residues. The CDR3 DNA is TGTACCAGCTCTCAGGGGGTGGCCGGGGAGCTGTTTTTT. Amino acid sequence: CTSSQGVAGELFF.

The chain links TRBV6-1 to TRBJ1-2; D is undetermined. The CDR3 runs to 12 residues. V was trimmed by 5 bases and J by 6 bases, leaving 10 bases between them. Germline V gene data show CDR1 as MNHNS and CDR2 as SASEGT. CDR3 bases: TGTGCCAGCAGTCACACAGTTGATGGCTACACCTTC. Residues: CASSHTVDGYTF.

This sequence joins TRBV6-1 and TRBJ2-5; D may correspond to TRBD1 or TRBD2 (5 bases each). The closer fit of TRBJ2-7 to the DNA end suggests the J call may be wrong. Germline assignment: CDR1 MNHNS and CDR2 SASEGT. CDR3 length equals 13 residues. This chain's CDR3 is CASSDGTDYEQYF. In DNA form, the CDR3 reads TGTGCCAGCAGTGATGGGACGGACTACGAGCAGTACTTC.

In this sample, this clonotype turned up a few times. The rearrangement links TRBV6-1 to TRBJ1-1; weak D call: TRBD1 (6 bases). Trimming took off 0 bases at V and 4 bases at J, with 12 bases between the two ends. Germline V CDR1 and CDR2: MNHNS, SASEGT. This CDR3 is 15 amino acids long. The CDR3 protein is CASSEAAAGATEAFF. DNA of the CDR3: TGTGCCAGCAGTGAAGCGGCGGCAGGGGCCACTGAAGCTTTCTTT.

This CDR3 is CASSFDSLRGYTF. The CDR3 DNA follows: TGTGCCAGCAGTTTCGACAGTTTGCGCGGCTACACCTTC. This rearrangement joins TRBV6-6 to TRBJ1-2; tentative D call: TRBD1 (5 bases). The CDR3 is made up of 13 amino acids. V lost 4 bases to trimming and J lost 8 bases, with 14 bases between them. In germline, CDR1 is MNHNY, CDR2 SVGAGI (reference sequence).

The rearrangement links TRBV6-1 to TRBJ2-5, with D perhaps TRBD1 or TRBD2 (5 bases each). The DNA end is a closer match to TRBJ2-7, so the J assignment may be wrong. The germline V gene encodes CDR1 MNHNS and CDR2 SASEGT. The CDR3 has 14 amino acids. DNA of the CDR3: TGTGCCAGCAGTGAAGTGGGGACGTCCTACGAGCAGTACTTC. Translating it yields CASSEVGTSYEQYF.

The table lists this clonotype with a few counts. The chain links TRBV27 to TRBJ2-3; TRBD1 is a possible D gene (6 bases). The CDR3 sequence is 14 residues long. Trimming pared 0 bases from V and 5 bases from J, leaving 9 bases between. Germline V gene sequence: CDR1 MNHEY, CDR2 SMNVEV (reference sequence). The CDR3 reads CASSLSPRGDTQYF. CDR3 bases: TGTGCCAGCAGTTTATCCCCCAGGGGAGATACGCAGTATTTT.

A remark on this clonotype: A junction boundary mismatches the germline segment, possibly from a read error. The V and J genes are TRBV4-1 and TRBJ2-3; D is ambiguous. CDR1 is MGHRA, CDR2 YSYEKL, per germline. CDR3 length: 14 residues. The CDR3, as DNA: TGTGCCAGCAGCCAAGGAACTTACACAGATACGCAGTATTTT. It yields the protein CASSQGTYTDTQYF.

In its sample, this clonotype was seen many times. The chain uses TRBV7-9 and TRBJ1-2; D remains unclear. V was clipped by 7 bases and J by 4 bases, with 13 bases between them. Germline V gene data show CDR1 as SEHNR and CDR2 as FQNEAQ (reference sequence). The CDR3 consists of 13 residues. The CDR3 region has the DNA TGTGCCAGCACTCCAACCCCTTTCTATGGCTACACCTTC. Its translation: CASTPTPFYGYTF.

Notes on this clonotype: This may stem from a read error, because a much larger clone lies one nucleotide away. The chain's CDR3 is CASSLSPNLGTYNEQYF. CDR3 coding DNA: TGTGCCAGCAGTTTATCGCCCAACCTCGGCACCTACAATGAGCAGTACTTC. This chain joins TRBV27 and TRBJ2-1, with unresolved D. The end of the DNA is better explained by TRBJ2-7, so the J call may be wrong. There are 17 residues in the CDR3. Germline assignment: CDR1 MNHEY and CDR2 SMNVEV (reference sequence).